A selection of T cell receptor beta chains follows, all from one sample in a study of blood T cell repertoires in COVID-19. The data were produced by immunoSEQ multiplex PCR, yet TCRdb's version contains in-frame clones alone and is incomplete. The top ten clones hold around 0.3% of a sample with hundreds of thousands of clones, around 89% of them seen once. Sequenced sample: peripheral blood. These receptors all come from a woman aged 18-29 years with acute or convalescent COVID-19. CDR3s include the opening cysteine and the closing phenylalanine or tryptophan. Each record gives: J gene, clone size, D gene, V gene, CDR3 DNA, CDR3 protein. D genes are given only for firm matches. Clone size is shown for a subset of rows, as once, few, many or a class of expanded clone.

TRBJ1-4	.	.	TRBV3-1/TRBV3-2	TGTGCCAGCAGCCAACGGGTTGGAACTAATGAAAAACTGTTTTTT	CASSQRVGTNEKLFF
TRBJ1-5	.	TRBD1	TRBV12-3/TRBV12-4	TGTGCCAGCAGTTACAGGGGGGGTCAGCCCCAGCATTTT	CASSYRGGQPQHF
TRBJ1-1	.	TRBD1	TRBV3-1/TRBV3-2	TGTGCCAGCAGCCAACAGGGGGGTAAGAACACTGAAGCTTTCTTT	CASSQQGGKNTEAFF
TRBJ2-2	.	.	TRBV5-5	TGTGCCAGCAGCTTGGCCATCGGGATCGGGGAGCTGTTTTTT	CASSLAIGIGELFF
TRBJ1-1	.	TRBD1	TRBV7-9	TGTGCCAGCAACCTACCCCCCGACAGGGGGGACACTGAAGCTTTCTTT	CASNLPPDRGDTEAFF
TRBJ2-1	.	.	TRBV5-5	TGTGCCAGCAGCTTAAGGTCACAGGGTTTCAATGAGCAGTTCTTC	CASSLRSQGFNEQFF
TRBJ1-4	.	.	TRBV15	TGTGCCACCCCTGGTTTGGAGGAGCCTGAAAAACTGTTTTTT	CATPGLEEPEKLFF
TRBJ1-2	.	TRBD1	TRBV9	TGTGCCAGCAGCGGAGGACAGGGGGCCTATGGCTACACCTTC	CASSGGQGAYGYTF
TRBJ2-2	few	.	TRBV11-3	TGTGCCAGCAGCTTAGAGATAGGGGGTTTCTCCGGGGAGCTGTTTTTT	CASSLEIGGFSGELFF
TRBJ1-2	.	.	TRBV12-3/TRBV12-4	TGTGCCAGCACCCTTACAGGGTTCTATGGCTACACCTTC	CASTLTGFYGYTF
TRBJ1-1	.	TRBD1	TRBV27	TGTGCCAGCAGGGCAATCAGGGGGTTGGTGAACACTGAAGCTTTCTTT	CASRAIRGLVNTEAFF
TRBJ1-6	once	.	TRBV6-1	TGTGCCAGCAGTGACGGACAGACACAGGATTCACCCCTCCACTTT	CASSDGQTQDSPLHF
TRBJ1-2	few	.	TRBV7-9	TGTGCCAGCAGCTTCCTAAGGGAGAGCTATGGCTACACCTTC	CASSFLRESYGYTF
TRBJ1-5	.	TRBD1	TRBV7-2	TGTGCCAGCAGCTTAGAAGACAGGGGGCGGCAGCCCCAGCATTTT	CASSLEDRGRQPQHF
TRBJ2-1	.	TRBD2	TRBV15	TGTGCCACCCGCACTAGCGGGGCAGCCCCTGGAGAGTTCTTC	CATRTSGAAPGEFF
TRBJ1-3	.	.	TRBV10-2	TGCGCCAGTACAGAAGGTGGGGCCGGAAACACCATATATTTT	CASTEGGAGNTIYF
TRBJ2-1	.	.	TRBV5-4	TGTGCCAGCAGCTTGGATCTGACAGCAAGGAAAAACAATGAGCAGTTCTTC	CASSLDLTARKNNEQFF
TRBJ2-7	once	TRBD2	TRBV6-2/TRBV6-3	TGTGCCAGCAGTTACTCGAAGACTAGCGGGGGGTCTTTCTCCTACGAGCAGTACTTC	CASSYSKTSGGSFSYEQYF
TRBJ1-2	.	.	TRBV28	TGTGCCAGTTCTTTTGAGGCGGGAGGCTACACCTTC	CASSFEAGGYTF
TRBJ1-6	few	TRBD1	TRBV7-9	TGTGCCAGCAGCTTATATGCAGGGGGCGTGTCACCCCTCCACTTT	CASSLYAGGVSPLHF
TRBJ2-7	.	TRBD1	TRBV5-5	TGTGCCAGCAGCCCACCGACCGGGACAGGGTACCACGAGCAGTACTTC	CASSPPTGTGYHEQYF
TRBJ2-1	.	TRBD1	TRBV7-2	TGTGCCAGCAGTATGGGACAGGGAGATCGCAATGAGCAGTTCTTC	CASSMGQGDRNEQFF
TRBJ2-1	.	TRBD1	TRBV19	TGTGCCAGTAGTATAGGAGGGGGCCACAATGAGCAGTTCTTC	CASSIGGGHNEQFF
TRBJ1-5	few	TRBD1	TRBV2	TGTGCCAGCAGCATGACAGGGGAGAGCAATCAGCCCCAGCATTTT	CASSMTGESNQPQHF
TRBJ1-3	.	.	TRBV5-1	TGCGCCAGTACCCCCGCCGGAGGGGGAAACACCATATATTTT	CASTPAGGGNTIYF
TRBJ1-1	once	.	TRBV27	TGTGCCAGCAGTCCGGGAATGAGCACTGAAGCTTTCTTT	CASSPGMSTEAFF
TRBJ2-3	.	.	TRBV9	TGTGCCAGCAGCGTAAACCGGAGAAACACAGATACGCAGTATTTT	CASSVNRRNTDTQYF
TRBJ1-6	.	.	TRBV6-5	TGTGCCAGCAGCTACACGCTTCGGGGTTATAATTCACCCCTCCACTTT	CASSYTLRGYNSPLHF
TRBJ1-2	once	.	TRBV9	TGTGCCAGCAGCGTGGGCAGAATCCTTAACGACTATGGCTACACCTTC	CASSVGRILNDYGYTF
TRBJ2-2	.	TRBD2	TRBV3-1/TRBV3-2	TGTGCCAGCAGCCAAATTTTAAACTCCGGGGGGACCACCGGGGAGCTGTTTTTT	CASSQILNSGGTTGELFF
TRBJ1-1	.	TRBD1	TRBV5-1	TGCGCCAGCAGCTTCAGACAGGGAACGAACACTGAAGCTTTCTTT	CASSFRQGTNTEAFF
TRBJ2-3	.	.	TRBV10-3	TGTGCCATCAGTGAGGGCAGGGGTGGCACAGATACGCAGTATTTT	CAISEGRGGTDTQYF